This T cell receptor beta chain was recovered during a study of cytotoxic CD8 clonotypes in ibrutinib-treated CLL. This table comes from immunoSEQ multiplex PCR, and its TCRdb copy is limited to in-frame clones, with some not included. Among about 23,000 clones, roughly 62% were seen once, and the ten largest hold about 30%. The CDR3 covers 14 residues. V was pared by 6 bases and J by 7 bases, with 16 bases between. Looked up from germline, CDR1 is MGHDK and CDR2 is SYGVNS. The receptor was isolated from a human donor with chronic lymphocytic leukemia. Sequences were derived from PBMCs, sampled after 24 months of ibrutinib treatment. V and J are TRBV25-1 and TRBJ2-1; maybe TRBD2 (5 bases). CDR3 DNA: TGTGCCAGCAGGGGAGCCCGCCTCGAGAATGAGCAGTTCTTC. Its translation: CASRGARLENEQFF.